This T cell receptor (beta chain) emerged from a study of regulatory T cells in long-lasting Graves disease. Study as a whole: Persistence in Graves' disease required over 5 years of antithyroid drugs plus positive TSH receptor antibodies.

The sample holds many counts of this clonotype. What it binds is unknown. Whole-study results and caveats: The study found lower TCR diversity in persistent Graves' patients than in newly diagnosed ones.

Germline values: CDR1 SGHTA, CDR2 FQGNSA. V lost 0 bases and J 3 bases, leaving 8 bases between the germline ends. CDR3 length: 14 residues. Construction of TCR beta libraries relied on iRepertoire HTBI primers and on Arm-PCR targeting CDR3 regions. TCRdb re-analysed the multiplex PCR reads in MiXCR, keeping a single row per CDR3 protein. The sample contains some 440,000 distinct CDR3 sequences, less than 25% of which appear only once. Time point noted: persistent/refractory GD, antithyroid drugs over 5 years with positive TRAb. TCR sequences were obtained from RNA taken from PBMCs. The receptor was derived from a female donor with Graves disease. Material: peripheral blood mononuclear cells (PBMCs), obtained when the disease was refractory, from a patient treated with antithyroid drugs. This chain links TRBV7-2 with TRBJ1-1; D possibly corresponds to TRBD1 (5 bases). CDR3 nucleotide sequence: TGTGCCAGCAGCTTAGCAAAGGGGTACACTGAAGCTTTCTTT. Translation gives CASSLAKGYTEAFF.